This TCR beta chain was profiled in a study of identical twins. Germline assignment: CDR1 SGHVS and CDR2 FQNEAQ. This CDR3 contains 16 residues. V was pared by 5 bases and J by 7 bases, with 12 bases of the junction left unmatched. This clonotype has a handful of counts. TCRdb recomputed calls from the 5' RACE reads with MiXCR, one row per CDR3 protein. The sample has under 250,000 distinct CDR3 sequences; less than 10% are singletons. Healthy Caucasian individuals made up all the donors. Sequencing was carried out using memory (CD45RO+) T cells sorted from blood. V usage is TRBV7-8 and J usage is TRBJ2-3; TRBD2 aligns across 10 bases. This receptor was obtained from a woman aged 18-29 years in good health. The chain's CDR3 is CASSPLAGENSYTQYF. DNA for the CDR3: TGTGCCAGCAGCCCCCTAGCGGGAGAAAATTCATATACGCAGTATTTT.